This TCR beta chain originates from a study of T-cell memory formation after mild COVID-19. Findings and caveats of the study: From day 15 to 85, contracting clones were balanced between CD4 and CD8, whereas later expanders leaned toward CD4+.

TCRdb analysed the 5' RACE reads with MiXCR anew, one entry per CDR3 protein. The table includes under 250,000 distinct CDR3 sequences, 27% detected once. This clonotype was counted between two and nine times. Its antigen is unknown. In germline, CDR1 is LGHNA, CDR2 YNFKEQ. The CDR3 totals 15 residues. The ends lost 4 bases at V and 2 bases at J; junction bases unmatched: 5. Sample: PBMCs or a T cell subset sorted from them (not recorded which). This TCR derives from an adult woman who had mild COVID-19 (a few samples of this study predate the infection). Cell type and time point are not known. The V call is TRBV4-2, the J call TRBJ1-2; 9 bases fit TRBD1. The CDR3 region is CASSPTGGLNYGYTF. The DNA of the CDR3 is TGTGCCAGCAGCCCCACAGGGGGCTTGAACTATGGCTACACCTTC.